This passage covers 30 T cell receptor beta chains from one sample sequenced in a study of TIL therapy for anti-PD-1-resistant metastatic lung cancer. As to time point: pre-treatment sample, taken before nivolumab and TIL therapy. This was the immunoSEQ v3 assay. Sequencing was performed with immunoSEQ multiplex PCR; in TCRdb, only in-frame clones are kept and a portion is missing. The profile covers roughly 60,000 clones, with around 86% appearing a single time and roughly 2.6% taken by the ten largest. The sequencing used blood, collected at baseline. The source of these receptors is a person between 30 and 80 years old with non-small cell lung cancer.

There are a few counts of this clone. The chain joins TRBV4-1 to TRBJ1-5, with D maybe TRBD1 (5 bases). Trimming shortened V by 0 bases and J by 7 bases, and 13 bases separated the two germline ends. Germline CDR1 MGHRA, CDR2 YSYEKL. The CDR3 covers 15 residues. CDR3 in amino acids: CASSQDWGTYQPQHF. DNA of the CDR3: TGCGCCAGCAGCCAAGATTGGGGCACTTACCAGCCCCAGCATTTT.

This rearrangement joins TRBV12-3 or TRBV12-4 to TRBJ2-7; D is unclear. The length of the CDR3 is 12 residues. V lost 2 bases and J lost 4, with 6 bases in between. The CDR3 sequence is CASSLFGYEQYF. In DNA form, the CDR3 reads TGTGCCAGCAGTTTATTCGGTTACGAGCAGTACTTC.

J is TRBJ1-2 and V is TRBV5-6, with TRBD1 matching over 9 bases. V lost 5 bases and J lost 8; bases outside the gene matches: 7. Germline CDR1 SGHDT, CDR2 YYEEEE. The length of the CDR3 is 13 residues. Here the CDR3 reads CASSWTGEGGYTF. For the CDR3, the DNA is TGTGCCAGCAGTTGGACAGGGGAGGGAGGCTACACCTTC.

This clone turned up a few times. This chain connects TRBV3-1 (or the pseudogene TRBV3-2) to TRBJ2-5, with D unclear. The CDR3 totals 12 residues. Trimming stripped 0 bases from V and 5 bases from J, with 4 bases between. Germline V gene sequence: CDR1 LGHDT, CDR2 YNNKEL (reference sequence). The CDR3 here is CASSQDSETQYF. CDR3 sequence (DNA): TGTGCCAGCAGCCAAGATAGCGAGACCCAGTACTTC.

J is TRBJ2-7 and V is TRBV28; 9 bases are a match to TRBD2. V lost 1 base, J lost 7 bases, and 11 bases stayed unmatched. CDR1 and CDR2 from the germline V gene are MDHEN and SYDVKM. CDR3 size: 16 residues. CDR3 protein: CASSLYGGGLAREQYF. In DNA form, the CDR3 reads TGTGCCAGCAGTTTATATGGGGGGGGACTAGCTAGGGAGCAGTACTTC.

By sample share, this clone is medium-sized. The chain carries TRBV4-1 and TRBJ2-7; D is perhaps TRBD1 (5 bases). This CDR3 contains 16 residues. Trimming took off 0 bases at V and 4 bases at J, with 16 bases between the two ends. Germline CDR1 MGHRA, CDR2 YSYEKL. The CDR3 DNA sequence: TGCGCCAGCAGCCAAGAAGGGCAAGGGGTACAATACGAGCAGTACTTC. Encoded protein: CASSQEGQGVQYEQYF.

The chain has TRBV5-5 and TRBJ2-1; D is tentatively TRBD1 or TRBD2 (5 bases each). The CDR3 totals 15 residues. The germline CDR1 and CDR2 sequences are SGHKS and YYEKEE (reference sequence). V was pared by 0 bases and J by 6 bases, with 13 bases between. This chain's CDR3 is CASSLDWGFGNEQFF. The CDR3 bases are TGTGCCAGCAGCTTGGATTGGGGGTTTGGCAATGAGCAGTTCTTC.

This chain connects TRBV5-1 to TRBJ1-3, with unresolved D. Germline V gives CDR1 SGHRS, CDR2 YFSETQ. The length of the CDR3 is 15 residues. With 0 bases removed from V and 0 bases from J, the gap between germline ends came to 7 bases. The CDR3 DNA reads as TGCGCCAGCAGCTTGGACTCCTACTCTGGAAACACCATATATTTT. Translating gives CASSLDSYSGNTIYF.

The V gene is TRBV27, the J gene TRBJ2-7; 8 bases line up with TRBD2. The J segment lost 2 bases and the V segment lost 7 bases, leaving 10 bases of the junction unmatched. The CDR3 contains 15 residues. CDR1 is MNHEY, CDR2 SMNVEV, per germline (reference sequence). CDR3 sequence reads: CASTPAAGATYEQYF. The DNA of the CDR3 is TGTGCCAGCACCCCGGCAGCGGGAGCTACCTACGAGCAGTACTTC.

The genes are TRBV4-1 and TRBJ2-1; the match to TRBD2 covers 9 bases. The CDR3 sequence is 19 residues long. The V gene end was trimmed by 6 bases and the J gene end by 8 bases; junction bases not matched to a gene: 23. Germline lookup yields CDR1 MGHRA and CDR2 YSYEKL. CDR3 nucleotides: TGCGCCAGCAGACGCGATTCCGGGACTAGCCTCACTCCGTCCGATGAGCAGTTCTTC. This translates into CASRRDSGTSLTPSDEQFF.

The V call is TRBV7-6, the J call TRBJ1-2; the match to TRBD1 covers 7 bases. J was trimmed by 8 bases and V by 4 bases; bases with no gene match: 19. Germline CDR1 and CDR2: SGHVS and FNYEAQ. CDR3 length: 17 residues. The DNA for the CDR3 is TGTGCCAGCAGCTCCCAAGGTGGGGACAGCTTTGGCGTGGGCTACACCTTC. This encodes CASSSQGGDSFGVGYTF.

CDR3 coding DNA: TGTGCCAGCAGCGTAGAGCATTGGGGACTAGCGGACAGCACAGATACGCAGTATTTT. Translating it yields CASSVEHWGLADSTDTQYF. The chain has TRBV9 and TRBJ2-3, with 11 bases lining up with TRBD2. The junction had 9 bases not matched to a gene; V was cut back by 0 bases and J by 0 bases. CDR3 length equals 19 residues. CDR1 is SGDLS, CDR2 YYNGEE, per germline.

CDR3 nucleotides: TGCGCCAGCCGTCAACCCGCTACGGAGACCCAGTACTTC. This translates into CASRQPATETQYF. The V gene is TRBV10-2, the J gene TRBJ2-5, with D uncertain. The V gene lost 8 bases and the J gene lost 5 bases, with 15 bases spanning the gap. Germline V lookup: CDR1 WSHSY, CDR2 SAAADI. This CDR3 region has 13 residues.

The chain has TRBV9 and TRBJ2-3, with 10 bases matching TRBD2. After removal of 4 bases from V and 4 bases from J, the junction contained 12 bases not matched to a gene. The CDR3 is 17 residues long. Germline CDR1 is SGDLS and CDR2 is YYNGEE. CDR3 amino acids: CASSPGDLGLASDTQYF. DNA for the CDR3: TGTGCCAGCAGCCCGGGGGACCTGGGACTAGCGTCAGATACGCAGTATTTT.

The CDR3 DNA reads as TGTGCCAGTAAGTTGGGACTAGCGGGAGAGCAGTTCTTC. This codes for CASKLGLAGEQFF. The genes are TRBV19 and TRBJ2-1; 13 positions match TRBD2. The CDR3 sequence is 13 residues long. The junction had 4 bases not matched to a gene; V was cut back by 7 bases and J by 10 bases. The germline CDR1 and CDR2 sequences are LNHDA and SQIVND (reference sequence).

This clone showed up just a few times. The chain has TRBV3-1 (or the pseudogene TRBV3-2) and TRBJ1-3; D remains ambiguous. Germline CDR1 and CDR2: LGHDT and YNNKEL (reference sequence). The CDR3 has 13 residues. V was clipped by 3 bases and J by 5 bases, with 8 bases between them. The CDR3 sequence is CASSHTFRNTIYF. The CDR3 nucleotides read TGTGCCAGCAGCCACACGTTTAGAAACACCATATATTTT.

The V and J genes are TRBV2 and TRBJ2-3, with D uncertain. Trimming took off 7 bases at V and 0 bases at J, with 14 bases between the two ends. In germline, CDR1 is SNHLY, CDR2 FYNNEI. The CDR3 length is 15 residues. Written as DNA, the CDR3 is TGTGCCAGCAAGGGTTCCTGGTCTAGCACAGATACGCAGTATTTT. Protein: CASKGSWSSTDTQYF.

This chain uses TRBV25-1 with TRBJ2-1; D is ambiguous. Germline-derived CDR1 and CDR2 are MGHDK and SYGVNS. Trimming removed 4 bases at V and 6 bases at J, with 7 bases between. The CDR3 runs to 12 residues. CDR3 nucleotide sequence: TGTGCCAGCAGTGGCGACCCCAATGAGCAGTTCTTC. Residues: CASSGDPNEQFF. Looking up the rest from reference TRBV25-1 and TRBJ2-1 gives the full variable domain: EADIYQTPRYLVIGTGKKITLECSQTMGHDKMYWYQQDPGMELHLIHYSYGVNSTEKGDLSSESTVSRIRTEHFPLTLESARPSHTSQYLCASSGDPNEQFFGPGTRLTVL.

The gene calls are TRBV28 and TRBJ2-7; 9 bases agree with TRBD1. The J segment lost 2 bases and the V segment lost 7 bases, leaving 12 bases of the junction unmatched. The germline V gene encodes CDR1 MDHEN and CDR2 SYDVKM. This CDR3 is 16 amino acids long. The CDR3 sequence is CASKPPYRGPAYEQYF. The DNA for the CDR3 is TGTGCCAGCAAGCCCCCCTACAGGGGGCCAGCCTACGAGCAGTACTTC.

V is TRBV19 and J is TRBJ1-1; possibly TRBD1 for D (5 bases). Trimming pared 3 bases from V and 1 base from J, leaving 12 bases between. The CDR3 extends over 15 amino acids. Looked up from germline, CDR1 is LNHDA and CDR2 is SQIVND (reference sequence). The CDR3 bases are TGTGCCAGTAGTATTGTCGCGACAGCGAACACTGAAGCTTTCTTT. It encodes CASSIVATANTEAFF. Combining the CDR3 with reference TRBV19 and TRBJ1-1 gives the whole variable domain DGGITQSPKYLFRKEGQNVTLSCEQNLNHDAMYWYRQDPGQGLRLIYYSQIVNDFQKGDIAEGYSVSREKKESFPLTVTSAQKNPTAFYLCASSIVATANTEAFFGQGTRLTVV.

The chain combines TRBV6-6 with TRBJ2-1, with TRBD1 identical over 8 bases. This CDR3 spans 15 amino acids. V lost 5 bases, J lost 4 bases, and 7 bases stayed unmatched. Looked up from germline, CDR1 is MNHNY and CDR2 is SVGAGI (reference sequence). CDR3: CASSLGQGPYNEQFF. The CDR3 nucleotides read TGTGCCAGCAGTCTCGGACAGGGCCCTTACAATGAGCAGTTCTTC.

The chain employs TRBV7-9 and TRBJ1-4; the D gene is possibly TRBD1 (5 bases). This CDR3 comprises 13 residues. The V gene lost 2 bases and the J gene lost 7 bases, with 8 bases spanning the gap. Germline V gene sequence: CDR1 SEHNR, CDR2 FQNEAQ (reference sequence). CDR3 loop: CASSLQGAEKLFF. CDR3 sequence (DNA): TGTGCCAGCAGCTTACAGGGCGCTGAAAAACTGTTTTTT.

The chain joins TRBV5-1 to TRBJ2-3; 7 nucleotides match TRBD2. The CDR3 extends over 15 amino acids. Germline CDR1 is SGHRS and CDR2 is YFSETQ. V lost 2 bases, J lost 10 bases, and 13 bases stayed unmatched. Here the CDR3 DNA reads TGCGCCAGCAGCTTATCCGGGACTACACTCTTCGCGCAGTATTTT. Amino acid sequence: CASSLSGTTLFAQYF. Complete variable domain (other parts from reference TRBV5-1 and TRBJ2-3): KAGVTQTPRYLIKTRGQQVTLSCSPISGHRSVSWYQQTPGQGLQFLFEYFSETQRNKGNFPGRFSGRQFSNSRSEMNVSTLELGDSALYLCASSLSGTTLFAQYFGPGTRLTVL.

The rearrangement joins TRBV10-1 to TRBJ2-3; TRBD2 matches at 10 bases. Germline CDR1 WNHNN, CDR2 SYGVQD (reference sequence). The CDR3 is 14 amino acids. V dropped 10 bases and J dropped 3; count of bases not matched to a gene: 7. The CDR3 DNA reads TGCGCCACCGAAGCGGGGGGGCGTACAGATACGCAGTATTTT. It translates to CATEAGGRTDTQYF.

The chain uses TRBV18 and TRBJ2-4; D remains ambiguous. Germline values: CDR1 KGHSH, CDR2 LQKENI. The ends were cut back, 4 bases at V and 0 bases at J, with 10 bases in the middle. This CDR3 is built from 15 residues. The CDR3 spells CASSRPDVAKNIQYF. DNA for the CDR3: TGTGCCAGCTCACGACCTGATGTAGCCAAAAACATTCAGTACTTC.

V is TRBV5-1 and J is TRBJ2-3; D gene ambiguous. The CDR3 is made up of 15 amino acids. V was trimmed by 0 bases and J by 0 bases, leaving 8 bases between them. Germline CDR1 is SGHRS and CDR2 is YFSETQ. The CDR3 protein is CASSLELSSTDTQYF. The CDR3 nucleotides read TGCGCCAGCAGCTTGGAGCTGTCTAGCACAGATACGCAGTATTTT.

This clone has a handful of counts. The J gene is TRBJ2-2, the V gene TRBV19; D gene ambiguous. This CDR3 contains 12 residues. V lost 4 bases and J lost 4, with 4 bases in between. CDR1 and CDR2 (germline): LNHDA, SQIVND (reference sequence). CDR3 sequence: CASSSGTGELFF. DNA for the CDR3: TGTGCCAGTAGTAGCGGCACCGGGGAGCTGTTTTTT.

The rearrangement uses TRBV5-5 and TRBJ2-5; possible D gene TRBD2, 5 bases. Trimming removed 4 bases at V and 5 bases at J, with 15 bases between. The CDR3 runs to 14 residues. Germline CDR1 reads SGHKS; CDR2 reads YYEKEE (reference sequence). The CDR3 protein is CASSPSTGRETQYF. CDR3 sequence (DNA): TGTGCCAGCAGCCCCTCGACGGGAAGGGAGACCCAGTACTTC.

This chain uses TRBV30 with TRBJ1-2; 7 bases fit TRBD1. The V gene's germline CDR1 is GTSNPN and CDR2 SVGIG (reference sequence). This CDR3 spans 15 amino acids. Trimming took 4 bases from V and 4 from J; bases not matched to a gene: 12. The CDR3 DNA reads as TGTGCCTGGATTCCGACGGGACAGAACTTCTATGGCTACACCTTC. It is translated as CAWIPTGQNFYGYTF. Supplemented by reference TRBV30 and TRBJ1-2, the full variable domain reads SQTIHQWPATLVQPVGSPLSLECTVEGTSNPNLYWYRQAAGRGLQLLFYSVGIGQISSEVPQNLSASRPQDRQFILSSKKLLLSDSGFYLCAWIPTGQNFYGYTFGSGTRLTVV.

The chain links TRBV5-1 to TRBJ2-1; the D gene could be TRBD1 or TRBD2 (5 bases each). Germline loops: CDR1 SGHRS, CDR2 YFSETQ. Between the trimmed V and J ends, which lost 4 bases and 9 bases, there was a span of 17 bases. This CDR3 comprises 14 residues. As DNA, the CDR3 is TGCGCCAGCAGCCTAGGGGAGAGGGTGGGTGAGCAGTTCTTC. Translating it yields CASSLGERVGEQFF. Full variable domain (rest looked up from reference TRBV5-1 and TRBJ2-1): KAGVTQTPRYLIKTRGQQVTLSCSPISGHRSVSWYQQTPGQGLQFLFEYFSETQRNKGNFPGRFSGRQFSNSRSEMNVSTLELGDSALYLCASSLGERVGEQFFGPGTRLTVL.